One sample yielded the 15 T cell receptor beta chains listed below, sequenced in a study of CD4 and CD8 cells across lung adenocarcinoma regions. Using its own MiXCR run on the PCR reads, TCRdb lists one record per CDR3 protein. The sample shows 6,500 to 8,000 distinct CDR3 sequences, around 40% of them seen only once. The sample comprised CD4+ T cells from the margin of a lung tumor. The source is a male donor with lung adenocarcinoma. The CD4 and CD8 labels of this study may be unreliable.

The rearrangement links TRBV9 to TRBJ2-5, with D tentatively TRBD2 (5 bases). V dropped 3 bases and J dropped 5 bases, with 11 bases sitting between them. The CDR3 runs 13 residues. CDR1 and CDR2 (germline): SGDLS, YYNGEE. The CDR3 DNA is TGTGCCAGCAGCGACGGGGTTGGGGAGACCCAGTACTTC. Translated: CASSDGVGETQYF.

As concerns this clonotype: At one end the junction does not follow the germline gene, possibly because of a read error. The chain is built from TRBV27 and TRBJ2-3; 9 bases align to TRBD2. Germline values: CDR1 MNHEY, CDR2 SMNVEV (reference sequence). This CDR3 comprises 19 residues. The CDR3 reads CASRATGLAGRCGPDTQYF. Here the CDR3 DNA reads TGTGCCAGCAGAGCCACGGGGCTAGCGGGGCGCTGTGGCCCAGATACCCAGTATTTC.

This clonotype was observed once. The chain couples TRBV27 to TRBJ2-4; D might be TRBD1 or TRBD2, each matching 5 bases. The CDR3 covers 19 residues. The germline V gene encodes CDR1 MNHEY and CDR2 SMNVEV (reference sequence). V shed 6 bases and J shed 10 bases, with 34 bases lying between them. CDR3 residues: CASRATGVSGQCSTDIQYF. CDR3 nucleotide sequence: TGTGCCAGCAGAGCCACGGGCGTCTCGGGGCAGTGTAGCACAGATATTCAGTACTTC.

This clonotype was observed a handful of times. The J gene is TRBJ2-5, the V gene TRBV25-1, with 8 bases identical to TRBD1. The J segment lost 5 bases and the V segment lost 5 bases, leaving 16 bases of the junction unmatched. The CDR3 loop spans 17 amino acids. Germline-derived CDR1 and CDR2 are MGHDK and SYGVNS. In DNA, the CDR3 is TGTGCCAGCAGTAAGGGGGACGACAGGGGATGGTTGGAGACCCAGTACTTC. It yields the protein CASSKGDDRGWLETQYF.

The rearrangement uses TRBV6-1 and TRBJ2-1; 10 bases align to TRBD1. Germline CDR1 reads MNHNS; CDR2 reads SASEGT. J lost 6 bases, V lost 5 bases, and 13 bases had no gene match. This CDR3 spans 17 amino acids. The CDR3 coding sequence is TGTGCCAGCAGTCGAAATTTCGTGGGGACAGGGGCCAATGAGCAGTTCTTC. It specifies CASSRNFVGTGANEQFF.

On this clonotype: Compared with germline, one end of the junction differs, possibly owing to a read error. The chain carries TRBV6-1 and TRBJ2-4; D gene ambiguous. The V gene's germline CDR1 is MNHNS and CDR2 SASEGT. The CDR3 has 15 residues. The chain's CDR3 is CASGARLCGKDIQYF. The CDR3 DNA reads TGTGCCAGCGGAGCGAGGCTGTGTGGCAAAGACATTCAGTATTTC.

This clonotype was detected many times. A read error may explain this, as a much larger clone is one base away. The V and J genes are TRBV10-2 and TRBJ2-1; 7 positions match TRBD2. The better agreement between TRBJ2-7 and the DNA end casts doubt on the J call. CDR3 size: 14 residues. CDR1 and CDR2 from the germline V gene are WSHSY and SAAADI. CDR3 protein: CASSVAGWGNEQYF. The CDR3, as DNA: TGCGCCAGCAGTGTAGCGGGTTGGGGGAATGAGCAGTACTTC.

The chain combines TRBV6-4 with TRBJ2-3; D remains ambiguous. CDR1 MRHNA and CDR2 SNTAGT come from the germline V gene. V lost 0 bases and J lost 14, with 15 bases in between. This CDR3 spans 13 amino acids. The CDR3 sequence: CASSDSTETRWYF. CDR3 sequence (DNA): TGTGCCAGCAGTGACTCCACCGAGACGAGGTGGTATTTT.

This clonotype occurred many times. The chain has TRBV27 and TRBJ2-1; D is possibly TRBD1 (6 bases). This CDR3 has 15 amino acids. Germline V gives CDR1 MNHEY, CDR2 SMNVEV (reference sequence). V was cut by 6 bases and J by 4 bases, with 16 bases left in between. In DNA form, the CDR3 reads TGTGCCAGCAGCCTTAACCGGGACACATACAATGAGCAGTTCTTC. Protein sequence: CASSLNRDTYNEQFF.

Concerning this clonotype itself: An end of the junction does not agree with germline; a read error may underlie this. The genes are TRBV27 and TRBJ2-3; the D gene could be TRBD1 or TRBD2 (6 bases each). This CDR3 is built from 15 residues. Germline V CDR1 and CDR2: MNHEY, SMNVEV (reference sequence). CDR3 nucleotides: TGTGGCAGCGTTTTAGGGGGGTGTGGGACAGATACGCAGTATTTT. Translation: CGSVLGGCGTDTQYF.

The CDR3 bases are TGTGCCAGCACCTCCCGTCCTACAGACACTAACTATGGCTACACCTTC. Translating it yields CASTSRPTDTNYGYTF. The chain links TRBV28 to TRBJ1-2; D gene unclear. CDR3 length equals 16 residues. The V gene lost 7 bases and the J gene lost 0 bases, with 18 bases spanning the gap. Germline V gene data show CDR1 as MDHEN and CDR2 as SYDVKM.

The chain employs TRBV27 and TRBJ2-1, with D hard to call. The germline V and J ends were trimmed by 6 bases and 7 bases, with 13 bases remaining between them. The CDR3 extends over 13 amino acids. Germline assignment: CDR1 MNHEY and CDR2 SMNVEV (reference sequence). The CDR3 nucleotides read TGTGCCAGCAGCCGAATCCAGGCTAATGAGCAGTTCTTC. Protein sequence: CASSRIQANEQFF.

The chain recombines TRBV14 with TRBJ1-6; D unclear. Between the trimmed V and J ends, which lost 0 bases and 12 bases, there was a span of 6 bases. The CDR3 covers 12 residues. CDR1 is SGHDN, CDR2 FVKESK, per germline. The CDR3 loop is CASSQEWGPLHF. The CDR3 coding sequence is TGTGCCAGCAGCCAAGAATGGGGACCCCTCCACTTT.

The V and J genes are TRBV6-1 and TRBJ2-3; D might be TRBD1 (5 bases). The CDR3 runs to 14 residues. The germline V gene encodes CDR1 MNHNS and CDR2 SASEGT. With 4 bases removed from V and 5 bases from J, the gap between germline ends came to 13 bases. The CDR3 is CASSVRQGGDTQYF. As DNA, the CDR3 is TGTGCCAGCAGTGTTAGGCAGGGCGGAGATACGCAGTATTTT.

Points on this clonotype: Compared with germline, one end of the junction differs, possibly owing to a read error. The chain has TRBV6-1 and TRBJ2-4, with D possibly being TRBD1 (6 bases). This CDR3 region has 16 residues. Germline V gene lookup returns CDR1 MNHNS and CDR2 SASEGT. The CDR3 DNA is TGTGCCAGCCGCGAATGGGGGCTGAGAGCCAAAAACATGCAGTATTTC. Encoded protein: CASREWGLRAKNMQYF.